This TCR beta chain was profiled in a study of cytomegalovirus exposure and HLA in healthy donors. Points from the study as a whole: A later analysis, which compared TCR beta chains of equal frequency, found the HLA-associated ones more clonally expanded. The authors enumerated 180 or so TCR beta chains as linked to cytomegalovirus.

It was with 60 Vbeta and 13 Jbeta primers that the PCR ran. In the authors' workflow: An analysis performed later counted about 80 million unique TCR beta chains (approximately 11 million of them shared). TCRdb's table, derived via immunoSEQ multiplex PCR, lists solely in-frame clones and lacks some. V, J and clone size are taken as reported in that table, and D and trimming were inferred from the DNA itself. The sample lists over 150,000 clones, roughly 77% occurring once. A single count supports this clone. Its antigen is currently unknown. CDR1 and CDR2 from the germline V gene are MGHDK and SYGVNS. The CDR3 extends over 15 amino acids. The V gene lost 4 bases and the J gene lost 5 bases, with 12 bases spanning the gap.

This TCR was sampled from a woman in her 30s in good health and CMV-seropositive. The chain has TRBV25-1 and TRBJ1-6, with D perhaps matching TRBD1 (5 bases). The sequencing sample was made of PBMCs. CDR3 protein: CASSGGVFNNSPLHF. The CDR3 DNA reads TGTGCCAGCAGTGGGGGGGTGTTTAATAATTCACCCCTCCACTTT. Variable domain in full (rest from reference TRBV25-1 and TRBJ1-6): EADIYQTPRYLVIGTGKKITLECSQTMGHDKMYWYQQDPGMELHLIHYSYGVNSTEKGDLSSESTVSRIRTEHFPLTLESARPSHTSQYLCASSGGVFNNSPLHFGNGTRLTVT.